The 15 T cell receptor beta chains given below trace back to one sample, sequenced in a study of shared clonotypes between healthy human individuals. This table comes from immunoSEQ multiplex PCR, and its TCRdb copy is limited to in-frame clones, with some not included. This table holds around 2.1 million clones, around 95% found once. The sequenced sample consisted of naive CD4+ T cells sorted from blood. Subset meaning: CD45RA+ positively selected. These receptors originate from a man in his late teens or twenties in good health.

V is TRBV6-5 and J is TRBJ2-5; D possibly corresponds to TRBD1 (6 bases). The CDR3 has 15 residues. Germline CDR1 reads MNHEY; CDR2 reads SVGAGI. V was pared by 0 bases and J by 5 bases, with 13 bases between. CDR3 nucleotide sequence: TGTGCCAGCAGTTACTCGAACCAGGGGTCGGAGACCCAGTACTTC. Its translation: CASSYSNQGSETQYF.

J is TRBJ1-1 and V is TRBV7-9, with 9 bases fitting TRBD1. The junction had 4 bases not matched to a gene; V was cut back by 3 bases and J by 5 bases. The CDR3 length is 14 residues. The germline V gene encodes CDR1 SEHNR and CDR2 FQNEAQ (reference sequence). CDR3 protein: CASSFRDRVTEAFF. Here the CDR3 DNA reads TGTGCCAGCAGCTTCCGGGACAGGGTTACTGAAGCTTTCTTT.

The chain employs TRBV10-3 and TRBJ1-2; D perhaps matches TRBD1 (6 bases). The germline V and J ends were trimmed by 7 bases and 4 bases, with 13 bases remaining between them. The CDR3 totals 13 residues. Germline V CDR1 and CDR2: ENHRY, SYGVKD. This CDR3 is CAITSGQLYGYTF. The CDR3 nucleotides are TGTGCCATCACTTCTGGACAGCTCTATGGCTACACCTTC.

With respect to this clone: Within the sample, other DNA sequences also encode this same CDR3. J is TRBJ2-5 and V is TRBV19; D is unclear. The CDR3 consists of 14 residues. V was shortened by 3 bases and J by 0 bases, with 8 bases between the two germline ends. From germline, CDR1 is LNHDA and CDR2 SQIVND (reference sequence). The CDR3 is CASSMGRDQETQYF. CDR3 DNA: TGTGCCAGTAGTATGGGTAGGGACCAAGAGACCCAGTACTTC.

For this clone: The sample carries other DNA sequences with the same CDR3. The chain uses TRBV28 and TRBJ1-4; 8 bases are a match to TRBD1. CDR1 is MDHEN, CDR2 SYDVKM, per germline. Unmatched junction bases numbered 3, after V lost 4 bases and J lost 2 bases. The CDR3 covers 15 residues. As DNA, the CDR3 is TGTGCCAGCAGTTCCCGGGACAGGACTAATGAAAAACTGTTTTTT. It encodes CASSSRDRTNEKLFF.

The chain uses TRBV6-1 and TRBJ1-4, with TRBD1 matching over 11 bases. Germline loops: CDR1 MNHNS, CDR2 SASEGT. The CDR3 length is 17 residues. The V segment lost 0 bases and the J segment 8 bases; nucleotides outside the gene matches: 8. The CDR3 sequence: CASSEAMGQGVGEKLFF. CDR3 in DNA: TGTGCCAGCAGTGAAGCCATGGGACAGGGGGTCGGGGAAAAACTGTTTTTT.

The chain combines TRBV7-9 with TRBJ2-1; TRBD2 might be the D (6 bases). Germline loops: CDR1 SEHNR, CDR2 FQNEAQ (reference sequence). Between the trimmed V and J ends, which lost 4 bases and 0 bases, there was a span of 10 bases. The length of the CDR3 is 15 residues. This CDR3 reads CASSWEDPSYNEQFF. The CDR3 coding sequence is TGTGCCAGCAGCTGGGAGGATCCCTCCTACAATGAGCAGTTCTTC.

With respect to this clone: The sample carries other DNA sequences with the same CDR3. CDR3 bases: TGTGCCAGCAGTGACCGGGGTAATTCACCCCTCCACTTT. It translates to CASSDRGNSPLHF. The chain is built from TRBV2 and TRBJ1-6; no clear D. V was trimmed by 3 bases and J by 6 bases, leaving 6 bases between them. This CDR3 spans 13 amino acids. Germline V gene data show CDR1 as SNHLY and CDR2 as FYNNEI.

This chain joins TRBV7-2 and TRBJ2-1; the match to TRBD2 covers 8 bases. The junction had 5 bases not matched to a gene; V was cut back by 4 bases and J by 9 bases. The CDR3 is 13 residues long. Germline V gene sequence: CDR1 SGHTA, CDR2 FQGNSA. The CDR3 spells CASSSAAGGEQFF. CDR3 coding DNA: TGTGCCAGCAGCTCAGCGGCGGGAGGTGAGCAGTTCTTC.

The genes are TRBV30 and TRBJ2-6; no clear D. Germline CDR1 reads GTSNPN; CDR2 reads SVGIG (reference sequence). The ends were cut back, 5 bases at V and 1 base at J, with 9 bases in the middle. CDR3 length equals 14 residues. The chain's CDR3 is CAWADQSGANVLTF. The CDR3 coding sequence is TGTGCCTGGGCGGACCAATCTGGGGCCAACGTCCTGACTTTC.

A remark on this clone: The sample carries other DNA sequences with the same CDR3. The chain combines TRBV6-5 with TRBJ2-7; 11 nucleotides line up with TRBD1. The J segment lost 0 bases and the V segment lost 6 bases, leaving 4 bases of the junction unmatched. The CDR3 runs to 15 residues. The germline gives CDR1 MNHEY, CDR2 SVGAGI. The CDR3 DNA follows: TGTGCCAGCAGCAAGGGGACAGGGGGCTCCTACGAGCAGTACTTC. Its translation: CASSKGTGGSYEQYF.

This clone has just one count. V and J are TRBV7-9 and TRBJ2-7; 13 bases match TRBD2. This CDR3 comprises 15 residues. Germline-derived CDR1 and CDR2 are SEHNR and FQNEAQ (reference sequence). J gave up 5 bases and V 6 bases, and 7 bases lay outside the gene matches. The CDR3 sequence is CASSTGLAGSDEQYF. The DNA for the CDR3 is TGTGCCAGCAGTACGGGACTAGCGGGATCTGACGAGCAGTACTTC.

This chain links TRBV30 with TRBJ1-5; TRBD1 aligns across 8 bases. V trimming: 2 bases; J trimming: 5 bases; junction bases outside the gene matches: 5. Germline V lookup: CDR1 GTSNPN, CDR2 SVGIG (reference sequence). CDR3 length: 14 residues. In DNA form, the CDR3 reads TGTGCCTGGAGTAGGGACAGGTCCGATCAGCCCCAGCATTTT. It is translated as CAWSRDRSDQPQHF.

The chain has TRBV10-1 and TRBJ2-3; 9 positions agree with TRBD2. The CDR3 length is 13 residues. Trimming at V came to 6 bases and at J to 4 bases, leaving 2 bases not matched to a gene. CDR1 is WNHNN, CDR2 SYGVQD, per germline (reference sequence). The CDR3 nucleotides read TGCGCCAGCAGCCGGACTAGCGCAGATACGCAGTATTTT. Translation: CASSRTSADTQYF.

The V and J genes are TRBV11-2 and TRBJ1-3, with D maybe TRBD1 (5 bases). Per germline, CDR1 SGHAT and CDR2 FQNNGV. There are 15 residues in the CDR3. The ends were cut back, 1 base at V and 8 bases at J, with 15 bases in the middle. The CDR3 DNA reads TGTGCCAGCAGCTTAGCGTGGGGGAAAGGCGACACCATATATTTT. Translating it yields CASSLAWGKGDTIYF. Together with reference TRBV11-2 and TRBJ1-3, the CDR3 gives the full variable domain: EAGVAQSPRYKIIEKRQSVAFWCNPISGHATLYWYQQILGQGPKLLIQFQNNGVVDDSQLPKDRFSAERLKGVDSTLKIQPAKLEDSAVYLCASSLAWGKGDTIYFGEGSWLTVV.